This T cell receptor (beta chain) was profiled in a study of cytomegalovirus exposure and HLA in healthy donors. Primers included in the PCR were 60 Vbeta and 13 Jbeta primers. Sequencing used immunoSEQ multiplex PCR; TCRdb keeps in-frame clones, though not all of them. Seen here are around 140,000 clones, 77% observed once, and the top ten hold 0.94%. CDR1 is SGHRS and CDR2 is YFSETQ in the germline V gene. The CDR3 runs to 16 residues. V shed 1 base and J 0 bases; nucleotides not matched to a gene: 4. The source of this sequence is a woman in her fifties or sixties in good health and CMV-seronegative. This sequence joins TRBV5-1 and TRBJ2-1; 7 nucleotides agree with TRBD2. The specimen sequenced was PBMCs. The CDR3 bases are TGCGCCAGCAGCTTGTTGGCGGGAGCCTCCTACAATGAGCAGTTCTTC. As protein: CASSLLAGASYNEQFF.